This entry is about one T cell receptor beta chain. Its target is unknown. This entry is derived from a study of shared clonotypes between healthy human individuals. Overall study results and limits: The generation probabilities recorded for non-shared clonotypes fell below those of clonotypes shared by all four donors. Naive CD4 clonotypes overlapped across a handful of donors at roughly 5%. The study sampled only blood, and tissue repertoires likely differ.

Produced via immunoSEQ multiplex PCR; TCRdb's table is partial and in-frame only. Of roughly 1.4 million clones listed, approximately 98.5% were seen once; the top ten hold approximately 0.4%. This CDR3 region has 14 residues. Germline V gives CDR1 MNHNS, CDR2 SASEGT. Germline trimming cut 6 bases from V and 2 bases from J; bases unmatched to any gene: 6. This sequence was found in a young man in good health. The chain employs TRBV6-1 and TRBJ2-5; 7 bases agree with TRBD1. The sequenced sample consisted of naive CD4+ T cells sorted from blood. The subset: CD45RA+ positively selected. The CDR3 sequence is CASRRDSLQETQYF. CDR3 sequence (DNA): TGTGCCAGCAGAAGGGACAGCCTTCAAGAGACCCAGTACTTC.